This TCR beta chain was captured in a study of Graves' ophthalmopathy and Graves' hyperthyroidism. Turning to the study itself: Blood was drawn at initial diagnosis, before any treatment.

Points from the study as a whole: Most thyroid clonotypes expanded beyond 0.001 frequency were also found in blood.

Transcripts of RNA were the source for amplifying TCR beta CDR3 regions. The library came from an HTBI-primed first-round RT-PCR and a second-round multiplex PCR. Each CDR3 protein gets one entry after TCRdb re-called the multiplex PCR reads with MiXCR. Of 600,000 to 650,000 distinct CDR3 sequences in the sample, about a fifth are singletons; the top ten hold more than 5.5%. With respect to this clonotype: Its antigen is unidentified.

The CDR3 runs to 15 residues. The V end lost 4 bases, the J end lost 0 bases, and 13 bases lay between the germline ends. Out of around 9.4 ml of fresh peripheral blood, PBMCs were obtained. This TCR was sampled from a woman aged 18-30 years with stable Graves' hyperthyroidism. Some clones in this sample may be carry-over from other donors' samples. V gene TRBV12-3 or TRBV12-4 combines with J gene TRBJ2-7, with D maybe TRBD2 (6 bases). Sequencing was carried out using peripheral blood. The CDR3 bases are TGTGCCAGCAGTTCCACCCCGGGAGTCTCCTACGAGCAGTACTTC. Its protein is CASSSTPGVSYEQYF.